The TCR beta chain under discussion was sequenced for a study of technical replicates of blood from a few donors. Assay: immunoSEQ multiplex PCR; the TCRdb copy retains only in-frame clones and omits some. The data contain some 80,000 clones, around 97% of them singletons. Trimming took 4 bases from V and 0 from J, leaving 10 bases between them. CDR1 is LGHNA, CDR2 YNFKEQ, per germline. CDR3 size: 15 residues. The V call is TRBV4-2, the J call TRBJ1-5; D perhaps matches TRBD1 (6 bases). This sequence was found in a human donor in good health. Input material: T cells isolated from PBMCs. The CDR3 DNA follows: TGTGCCAGCAGCCTTAGGACAGATAGCAATCAGCCCCAGCATTTT. Amino acid sequence: CASSLRTDSNQPQHF.